This entry lists 26 T cell receptor beta chains sequenced from one sample in a study of blood T cell repertoires in COVID-19. Data came from immunoSEQ multiplex PCR; TCRdb stores just in-frame clones and leaves some out. The sample yields about 200,000 clones, under 95% seen once. The sample comprised peripheral blood. The receptors stem from a man aged 25 to 40 with acute or convalescent COVID-19.

The chain uses TRBV6-6 and TRBJ2-7; no firm D call. The CDR3 covers 12 residues. Germline CDR1 reads MNHNY; CDR2 reads SVGAGI (reference sequence). Deletions cut 6 bases from V and 4 bases from J, with 10 bases between. CDR3 sequence: CASRLQDYEQYF. CDR3 nucleotides: TGTGCCAGCAGATTGCAGGATTACGAGCAGTACTTC.

This chain links TRBV2 with TRBJ1-5; 7 bases match TRBD1. The CDR3 runs to 14 residues. Germline trimming cut 6 bases from V and 4 bases from J; bases unmatched to any gene: 6. Germline CDR1 SNHLY, CDR2 FYNNEI. The CDR3 is CASRAGQPNQPQHF. CDR3 in DNA: TGTGCCAGCAGGGCGGGACAGCCAAATCAGCCCCAGCATTTT.

In this sample, this clone turned up a few times. The chain carries TRBV9 and TRBJ2-7; 9 positions agree with TRBD2. V lost 0 bases and J lost 6; bases outside the gene matches: 7. Germline CDR1 is SGDLS and CDR2 is YYNGEE. There are 15 residues in the CDR3. The CDR3 here is CASSVDPSGKGEQYF. CDR3 DNA: TGTGCCAGCAGCGTAGATCCTAGCGGGAAGGGCGAGCAGTACTTC.

This chain uses TRBV5-1 with TRBJ2-7; 9 bases line up with TRBD1. V lost 0 bases to trimming and J lost 4 bases; unmatched junction nucleotides: 8. The germline V gene has CDR1 SGHRS and CDR2 YFSETQ. The CDR3 has 16 residues. CDR3 DNA sequence: TGCGCCAGCAGCTTGGCCGGGTATGGACAGGGGTACGAGCAGTACTTC. Translated: CASSLAGYGQGYEQYF.

The chain has TRBV29-1 and TRBJ2-5, with D maybe TRBD2 (6 bases). This CDR3 has 12 amino acids. V was pared by 6 bases and J by 5 bases, with 13 bases between. CDR1 and CDR2 from the germline V gene are SQVTM and ANQGSEA. The DNA of the CDR3 is TGCAGCGTACAAGGGAGGACCGAGACCCAGTACTTC. Protein product: CSVQGRTETQYF.

The gene calls are TRBV30 and TRBJ2-5; 14 bases fit TRBD2. The CDR3 sequence is 15 residues long. Trimming removed 0 bases from V and 4 bases from J; junction bases left unmatched: 1. Germline lookup yields CDR1 GTSNPN and CDR2 SVGIG (reference sequence). CDR3 protein: CAWSVGTSGGETQYF. DNA of the CDR3: TGTGCCTGGAGTGTGGGGACTAGCGGGGGAGAGACCCAGTACTTC.

The chain uses TRBV2 and TRBJ2-1; 9 bases map to TRBD1. Germline values: CDR1 SNHLY, CDR2 FYNNEI. V trimming: 5 bases; J trimming: 8 bases; junction bases outside the gene matches: 10. CDR3 length: 15 residues. In nucleotides, the CDR3 is TGTGCCAGCAGTCAGGGCGGGACAGGGAGGGATGAGCAGTTCTTC. It translates to CASSQGGTGRDEQFF.

This CDR3 reads CASSIQGGDYGYTF. CDR3 DNA sequence: TGTGCCAGCAGCATCCAGGGAGGTGACTATGGCTACACCTTC. The J gene is TRBJ1-2, the V gene TRBV7-8; tentative D call: TRBD1 (5 bases). The CDR3 extends over 14 amino acids. Trimming removed 5 bases at V and 3 bases at J, with 13 bases between. Per germline, CDR1 SGHVS and CDR2 FQNEAQ.

The chain uses TRBV24-1 and TRBJ2-7; TRBD2 matches at 12 bases. The germline V gene encodes CDR1 KGHDR and CDR2 SFDVKD. The V gene end was trimmed by 3 bases and the J gene end by 3 bases; junction bases not matched to a gene: 8. The CDR3 consists of 17 residues. The chain's CDR3 is CATSDPYGTSGRYEQYF. CDR3 nucleotide sequence: TGTGCCACCAGTGATCCCTACGGGACTAGCGGGCGCTACGAGCAGTACTTC.

The V call is TRBV15, the J call TRBJ1-2; no definite D call. CDR3 length equals 13 residues. The germline V gene has CDR1 LNHNV and CDR2 YYDKDF (reference sequence). The ends were cut back, 2 bases at V and 7 bases at J, with 11 bases in the middle. CDR3: CATSRYPPRGYTF. In nucleotides, the CDR3 is TGTGCCACCAGCAGATATCCCCCCCGTGGCTACACCTTC. Filled out from reference TRBV15 and TRBJ1-2, the complete variable domain reads DAMVIQNPRYQVTQFGKPVTLSCSQTLNHNVMYWYQQKSSQAPKLLFHYYDKDFNNEADTPDNFQSRRPNTSFCFLDIRSPGLGDTAMYLCATSRYPPRGYTFGSGTRLTVV.

The table lists this clone with a count of one. This sequence joins TRBV6-5 and TRBJ2-2; TRBD1 is a possible D gene (6 bases). In germline, CDR1 is MNHEY, CDR2 SVGAGI. This CDR3 comprises 15 residues. V was trimmed by 3 bases and J by 1 base, leaving 9 bases between them. CDR3 DNA sequence: TGTGCCAGCAGTTATAAACAGGGGAACACCGGGGAGCTGTTTTTT. It codes for CASSYKQGNTGELFF.

The rearrangement uses TRBV9 and TRBJ1-2; no clear D. Germline V CDR1 and CDR2: SGDLS, YYNGEE. With 0 bases removed from V and 4 bases from J, the gap between germline ends came to 13 bases. The CDR3 spans 15 residues. DNA for the CDR3: TGTGCCAGCAGCGTAGGGGAGGGCGTGGGCTATGGCTACACCTTC. This sequence encodes CASSVGEGVGYGYTF.

The V and J genes are TRBV7-3 and TRBJ2-1; D is uncertain. The germline gives CDR1 SGHTA, CDR2 FQGTGA. The V end lost 5 bases, the J end lost 7 bases, and 12 bases lay between the germline ends. The length of the CDR3 is 13 residues. In DNA form, the CDR3 reads TGTGCCAGCAGCCCAAGCCCTAGGAATGAGCAGTTCTTC. Translating gives CASSPSPRNEQFF.

The V gene is TRBV12-3 or TRBV12-4, the J gene TRBJ2-7, with D possibly being TRBD1 (6 bases). The CDR3 is made up of 13 amino acids. Trimming removed 8 bases at V and 6 bases at J, with 17 bases between. CDR3 region: CASRGAGVPEQYF. In nucleotides, the CDR3 is TGTGCCAGCCGAGGGGCAGGGGTTCCCGAGCAGTACTTC.

This clone came up a few times. CDR3 sequence: CASSPHSDEQFF. The CDR3 DNA reads as TGTGCCAGCAGTCCCCACTCGGATGAGCAGTTCTTC. This chain uses TRBV6-6 with TRBJ2-1; D remains ambiguous. This CDR3 spans 12 amino acids. Germline V gives CDR1 MNHNY, CDR2 SVGAGI (reference sequence). Deletions cut 5 bases from V and 8 bases from J, with 10 bases between.

This sequence joins TRBV29-1 and TRBJ2-5; the match to TRBD2 covers 13 bases. CDR3 length: 15 residues. Germline V lookup: CDR1 SQVTM, CDR2 ANQGSEA. V lost 7 bases and J lost 2; bases outside the gene matches: 7. CDR3 coding DNA: TGCAGCGCCCGGACTAGCGGGGGCTCACAAGAGACCCAGTACTTC. It translates to CSARTSGGSQETQYF. The full variable domain, rest sourced from reference TRBV29-1 and TRBJ2-5, is SAVISQKPSRDICQRGTSLTIQCQVDSQVTMMFWYRQQPGQSLTLIATANQGSEATYESGFVIDKFPISRPNLTFSTLTVSNMSPEDSSIYLCSARTSGGSQETQYFGPGTRLLVL.

The chain combines TRBV6-1 with TRBJ2-3; 7 bases are shared with TRBD2. The J segment lost 6 bases and the V segment lost 1 base, leaving 4 bases of the junction unmatched. Germline CDR1 MNHNS, CDR2 SASEGT. CDR3 size: 14 residues. In DNA, the CDR3 is TGTGCCAGCAGTGAAGGATGGGGGGGGGATACGCAGTATTTT. Translating gives CASSEGWGGDTQYF.

The gene calls are TRBV19 and TRBJ2-3; the D gene is possibly TRBD1 (6 bases). V was clipped by 3 bases and J by 4 bases, with 8 bases between them. This CDR3 region has 13 residues. Germline V CDR1 and CDR2: LNHDA, SQIVND (reference sequence). The CDR3: CASSMWGPDTQYF. The CDR3 DNA reads TGTGCCAGTAGTATGTGGGGGCCAGATACGCAGTATTTT.

V and J are TRBV28 and TRBJ1-1; D remains ambiguous. CDR1 and CDR2 (germline): MDHEN, SYDVKM. V lost 1 base and J lost 2, with 8 bases in between. This CDR3 has 14 amino acids. CDR3 nucleotide sequence: TGTGCCAGCAGTTTATTTCGGGGTAACACTGAAGCTTTCTTT. Its translation: CASSLFRGNTEAFF.

This clone has just one count. V is TRBV15 and J is TRBJ1-2; a possible D gene is TRBD1 (5 bases). This CDR3 spans 15 amino acids. CDR1 is LNHNV, CDR2 YYDKDF, per germline (reference sequence). The V end lost 0 bases, the J end lost 7 bases, and 15 bases lay between the germline ends. CDR3 coding DNA: TGTGCCACCAGCAGAGATCGGGGCAGGGACTCTGGCTACACCTTC. Translation: CATSRDRGRDSGYTF.

J is TRBJ2-7 and V is TRBV18, with TRBD2 matching 7 bases. V lost 2 bases to trimming and J lost 2 bases; unmatched junction nucleotides: 3. The CDR3 runs 14 residues. CDR1 is KGHSH, CDR2 LQKENI, per germline. The CDR3 nucleotides read TGTGCCAGCTCACCAGCAGGGAGGGCCTACGAGCAGTACTTC. Translated, it gives CASSPAGRAYEQYF.

The V and J genes are TRBV3-1 (or the pseudogene TRBV3-2) and TRBJ1-1; 9 bases fit TRBD1. CDR1 LGHDT and CDR2 YNNKEL come from the germline V gene (reference sequence). The CDR3 totals 13 residues. V was pared by 4 bases and J by 11 bases, with 8 bases of the junction left unmatched. CDR3 in amino acids: CASSPRTGAWAFF. In DNA form, the CDR3 reads TGTGCCAGCAGCCCAAGGACAGGGGCCTGGGCTTTCTTT.

The chain uses TRBV28 and TRBJ1-5; 12 nucleotides line up with TRBD1. Germline-derived CDR1 and CDR2 are MDHEN and SYDVKM. V dropped 6 bases and J dropped 6; count of bases not matched to a gene: 3. This CDR3 has 14 amino acids. In nucleotides, the CDR3 is TGTGCCAGCAGCCGGGACAGGGGGCGTCAGCCCCAGCATTTT. Translating gives CASSRDRGRQPQHF.

The chain couples TRBV28 to TRBJ1-4, with TRBD1 matching over 7 bases. V dropped 5 bases and J dropped 4; count of bases not matched to a gene: 7. This CDR3 contains 15 residues. Germline values: CDR1 MDHEN, CDR2 SYDVKM. The CDR3 sequence is CASSSDRAGNEKLFF. Here the CDR3 DNA reads TGTGCCAGCAGTAGTGACAGGGCTGGTAATGAAAAACTGTTTTTT.

The genes are TRBV28 and TRBJ1-6; possibly TRBD1 for D (5 bases). CDR1 is MDHEN and CDR2 is SYDVKM in the germline V gene. V was trimmed by 5 bases and J by 6 bases, leaving 17 bases between them. There are 16 residues in the CDR3. The CDR3 protein is CASSNYQGAGNSPLHF. The CDR3 bases are TGTGCCAGCAGTAATTATCAAGGGGCTGGTAATTCACCCCTCCACTTT.

The chain recombines TRBV5-4 with TRBJ2-3; D is unclear. Germline V gives CDR1 SGHNT, CDR2 YYREEE (reference sequence). CDR3 length: 15 amino acids. Trimming took off 9 bases at V and 1 base at J, with 18 bases between the two ends. The CDR3 DNA follows: TGTGCCATGTCATGGCCCAGCGTTGGCACAGATACGCAGTATTTT. Translation: CAMSWPSVGTDTQYF.